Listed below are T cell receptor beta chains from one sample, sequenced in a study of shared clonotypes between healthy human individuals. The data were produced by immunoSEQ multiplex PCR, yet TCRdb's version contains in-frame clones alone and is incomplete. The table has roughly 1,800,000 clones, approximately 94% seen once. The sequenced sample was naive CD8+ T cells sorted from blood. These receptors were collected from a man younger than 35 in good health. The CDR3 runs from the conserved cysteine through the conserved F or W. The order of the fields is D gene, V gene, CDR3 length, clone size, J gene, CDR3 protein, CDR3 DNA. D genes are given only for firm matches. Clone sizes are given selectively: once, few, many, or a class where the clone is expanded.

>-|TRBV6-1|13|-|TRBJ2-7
CASRLDSFYEQYF
TGTGCCAGCAGATTGGACAGCTTCTACGAGCAGTACTTC
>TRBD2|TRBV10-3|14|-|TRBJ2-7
CAISEGLATYEQYF
TGTGCCATCAGTGAGGGACTAGCTACCTACGAGCAGTACTTC
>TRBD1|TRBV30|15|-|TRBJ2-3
CAWRTGTGGTDTQYF
TGTGCCTGGAGGACCGGGACAGGGGGGACAGATACGCAGTATTTT
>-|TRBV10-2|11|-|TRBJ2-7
CASSDGYEQYF
TGCGCCAGCAGTGACGGCTACGAGCAGTACTTC
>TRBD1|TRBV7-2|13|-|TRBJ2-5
CASSWDRGETQYF
TGTGCCAGCAGCTGGGACAGGGGAGAGACCCAGTACTTC
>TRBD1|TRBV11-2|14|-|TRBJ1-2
CASSLKTGGSGYTF
TGTGCCAGCAGCTTAAAAACAGGGGGCTCTGGCTACACCTTC
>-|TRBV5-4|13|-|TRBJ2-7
CASSFGGNYEQYF
TGTGCCAGCAGCTTTGGGGGTAACTACGAGCAGTACTTC
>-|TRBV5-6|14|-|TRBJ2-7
CASSYGMVAYEQYF
TGTGCCAGCAGCTATGGAATGGTAGCCTACGAGCAGTACTTC
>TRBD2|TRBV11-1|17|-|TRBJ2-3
CASSTRTSGGFTDTQYF
TGTGCCAGCAGCACCCGGACTAGCGGGGGTTTCACAGATACGCAGTATTTT
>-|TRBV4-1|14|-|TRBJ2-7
CASSQEGLSYEQYF
TGCGCCAGCAGCCAAGAAGGCCTATCCTACGAGCAGTACTTC
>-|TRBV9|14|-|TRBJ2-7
CASSEGDWAYEQYF
TGTGCCAGCAGCGAGGGGGACTGGGCCTACGAGCAGTACTTC
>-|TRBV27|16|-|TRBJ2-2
CASSLSYGGNTGELFF
TGTGCCAGCAGTTTATCGTATGGGGGAAACACCGGGGAGCTGTTTTTT
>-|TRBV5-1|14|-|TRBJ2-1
CASSYDSAYNEQFF
TGCGCCAGCAGCTATGACTCCGCCTACAATGAGCAGTTCTTC
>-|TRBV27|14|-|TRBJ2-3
CASTLLGGGDTQYF
TGTGCCAGCACCCTACTGGGGGGAGGAGATACGCAGTATTTT
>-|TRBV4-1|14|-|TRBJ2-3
CASSQVVLTDTQYF
TGCGCCAGCAGCCAAGTGGTGCTCACAGATACGCAGTATTTT
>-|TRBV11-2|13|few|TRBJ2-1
CASSLGGYNEQFF
TGTGCCAGCAGCTTAGGGGGCTACAATGAGCAGTTCTTC
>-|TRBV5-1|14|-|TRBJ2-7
CASSLEGHSYEQYF
TGCGCCAGCAGCTTGGAAGGACACTCCTACGAGCAGTACTTC
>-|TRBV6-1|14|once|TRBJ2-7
CASSPRGGGYEQYF
TGTGCCAGCAGTCCCCGGGGAGGGGGCTACGAGCAGTACTTC
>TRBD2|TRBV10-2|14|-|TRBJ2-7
CASSWTSGRYEQYF
TGCGCCAGCAGTTGGACTAGCGGGAGGTACGAGCAGTACTTC
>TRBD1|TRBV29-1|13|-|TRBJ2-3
CSLRDRGDGTQYF
TGCAGCCTCCGGGACAGGGGGGATGGTACGCAGTATTTT
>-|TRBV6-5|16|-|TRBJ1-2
CASSYLAGGENYGYTF
TGTGCCAGCAGTTACCTCGCTGGTGGGGAGAACTATGGCTACACCTTC
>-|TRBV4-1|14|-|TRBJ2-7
CASSQEQTTYEQYF
TGCGCCAGCAGCCAAGAACAGACGACCTACGAGCAGTACTTC
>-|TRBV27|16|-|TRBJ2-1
CASRPRGYMVFDEQFF
TGTGCCAGCAGGCCCAGGGGTTATATGGTTTTCGATGAGCAGTTCTTC
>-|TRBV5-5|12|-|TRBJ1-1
CASSFLHTEAFF
TGTGCCAGCAGCTTCCTGCACACTGAAGCTTTCTTT
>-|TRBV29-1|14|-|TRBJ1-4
CSVETLATNEKLFF
TGCAGCGTTGAGACACTTGCAACTAATGAAAAACTGTTTTTT
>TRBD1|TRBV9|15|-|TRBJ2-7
CASSVGGGYTYEQYF
TGTGCCAGCAGCGTAGGAGGGGGCTATACCTACGAGCAGTACTTC
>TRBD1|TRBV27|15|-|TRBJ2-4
CASSLLGTGINIQYF
TGTGCCAGCAGTTTGTTGGGGACAGGGATAAACATTCAGTACTTC
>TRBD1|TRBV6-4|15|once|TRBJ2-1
CASSDWGTGIHEQFF
TGTGCCAGCAGTGACTGGGGGACAGGGATCCATGAGCAGTTCTTC
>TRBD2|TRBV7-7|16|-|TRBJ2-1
CASSLGFAGGDNEQFF
TGTGCTAGCAGCTTAGGGTTCGCGGGGGGCGACAATGAGCAGTTCTTC
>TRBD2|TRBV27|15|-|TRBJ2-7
CASSPGLAGVDEQYF
TGTGCCAGCAGTCCAGGACTAGCGGGAGTCGACGAGCAGTACTTC
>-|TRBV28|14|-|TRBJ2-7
CASSSGTYSYEQYF
TGTGCCAGCAGTTCCGGGACATACTCCTACGAGCAGTACTTC